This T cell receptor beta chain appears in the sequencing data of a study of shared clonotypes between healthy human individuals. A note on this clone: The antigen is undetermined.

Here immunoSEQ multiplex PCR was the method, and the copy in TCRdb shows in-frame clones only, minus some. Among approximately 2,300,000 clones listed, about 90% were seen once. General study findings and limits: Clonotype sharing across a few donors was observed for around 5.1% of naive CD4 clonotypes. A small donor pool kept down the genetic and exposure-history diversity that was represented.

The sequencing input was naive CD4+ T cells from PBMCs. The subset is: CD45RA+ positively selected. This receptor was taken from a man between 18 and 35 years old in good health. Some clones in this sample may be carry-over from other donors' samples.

In DNA form, the CDR3 reads TGTGCCAGCAGTGTACCGATCTACGAGCAGTACTTC. This sequence encodes CASSVPIYEQYF. The rearrangement links TRBV6-1 to TRBJ2-7, with no clear D. The germline V gene encodes CDR1 MNHNS and CDR2 SASEGT. The V end lost 4 bases, the J end lost 3 bases, and 7 bases lay between the germline ends. The CDR3 sequence is 12 residues long.